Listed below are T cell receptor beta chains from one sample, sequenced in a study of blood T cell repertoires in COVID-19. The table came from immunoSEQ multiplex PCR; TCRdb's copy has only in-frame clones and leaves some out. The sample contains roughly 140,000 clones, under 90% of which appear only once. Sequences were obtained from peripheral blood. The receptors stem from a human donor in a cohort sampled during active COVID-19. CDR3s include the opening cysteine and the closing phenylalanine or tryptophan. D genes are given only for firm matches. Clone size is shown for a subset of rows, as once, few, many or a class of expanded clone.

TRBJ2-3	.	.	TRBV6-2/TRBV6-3	TGTGCCAGCAGTTACGATGCAGTCAGCACAGATACGCAGTATTTT	CASSYDAVSTDTQYF
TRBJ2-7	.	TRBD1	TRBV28	TGTGCCAGCAGTTTATTGACAGGGTTCAAGTACTTC	CASSLLTGFKYF
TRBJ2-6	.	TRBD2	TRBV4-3	TGCGCCAGCAGCCAAGCCGGCGGCGGGGGGGCTATAGGGTCTGGGGCCAACGTCCTGACTTTC	CASSQAGGGGAIGSGANVLTF
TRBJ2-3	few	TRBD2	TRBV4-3	TGCGCCAGCAGCCAAGATATCTCCACTAGCGTGGGGGTGACAGATACGCAGTATTTT	CASSQDISTSVGVTDTQYF
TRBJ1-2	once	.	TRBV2	TGTGCCAGCAGTGAAGTTCTGGGGGCGCTGAATGGCTACACCTTC	CASSEVLGALNGYTF
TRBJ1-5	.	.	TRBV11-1	TGTGCCAGCAGCGTCTCCCGGGATACGCCCCAGCATTTT	CASSVSRDTPQHF
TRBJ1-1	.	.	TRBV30	TGTGCCTGGAATACTGCCCCGAACACTGAAGCTTTCTTT	CAWNTAPNTEAFF
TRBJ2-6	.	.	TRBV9	TGTGCCAGCAGCGAGGGGTCTGGGGCCAACGTCCTGACTTTC	CASSEGSGANVLTF
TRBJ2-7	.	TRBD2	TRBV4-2	TGTGCCAGCAGCCGTACGGGGGGGACCGAGCAGTACTTC	CASSRTGGTEQYF
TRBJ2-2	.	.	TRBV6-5	TGTGCCAGCAGCGACCAGGGTTGGGAGCTGTTTTTT	CASSDQGWELFF
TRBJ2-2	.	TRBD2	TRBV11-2	TGTGCCAGCAGCCCCCTCGGGGGGGTCGGGGAGCTGTTTTTT	CASSPLGGVGELFF
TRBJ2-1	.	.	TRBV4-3	TGCGCCAGCAGCCAAGATTTGGGCCCTGACAATGAGCAGTTCTTC	CASSQDLGPDNEQFF
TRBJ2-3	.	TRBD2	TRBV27	TGTGCCGGGGGACTAGCGAAGGATACGCAGTATTTT	CAGGLAKDTQYF
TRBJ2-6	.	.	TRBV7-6	TGTGCCAGCAGCTTCGGGAACTCTGGGGCCAACGTCCTGACTTTC	CASSFGNSGANVLTF
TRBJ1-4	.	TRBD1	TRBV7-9	TGTGCCAGCAGCCCTGGGACAGGGGGCACATATAATGAAAAACTGTTTTTT	CASSPGTGGTYNEKLFF
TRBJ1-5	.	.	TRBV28	TGTGCCAGCAGTTCGGGAGACAATCAGCCCCAGCATTTT	CASSSGDNQPQHF
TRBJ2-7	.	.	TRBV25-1	TGTGCCAGCAGTGAATGGGCAGTGCGTACGAAGCAGTACTTC	CASSEWAVRTKQYF
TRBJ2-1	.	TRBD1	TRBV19	TGTGCCAGTAGCCAGACAGGGGGCCCCAGAGTTGAGCAGTTCTTC	CASSQTGGPRVEQFF
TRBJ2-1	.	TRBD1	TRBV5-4	TGTGCCAGCAGAGCGGACAGGGGAGAGTACAATGAGCAGTTCTTC	CASRADRGEYNEQFF
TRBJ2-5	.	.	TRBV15	TGTGCCACCAGCGGCCGCCTACAGGGTCGGGAGACCCAGTACTTC	CATSGRLQGRETQYF
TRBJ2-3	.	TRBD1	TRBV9	TGTGCCAGCAGCGACCCCAGGGACAGGGTAACAGATACGCAGTATTTT	CASSDPRDRVTDTQYF
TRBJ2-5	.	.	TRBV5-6	TGTGCCAGCAGCTTGGCCGCCAGGGGAGAGACCCAGTACTTC	CASSLAARGETQYF
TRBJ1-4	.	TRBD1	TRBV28	TGTGCCAGCAGAGTCCCTCCGGGACAGGGGGCCGGGACGGGGGAAAAACTGTTTTTT	CASRVPPGQGAGTGEKLFF
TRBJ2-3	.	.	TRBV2	TGTGCCAGCGGAGGACGGTCAACGGATACGCAGTATTTT	CASGGRSTDTQYF
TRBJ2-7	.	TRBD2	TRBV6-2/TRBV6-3	TGTGCCAGCAGTTACTCGAAAGGGCTAGCGGGACCATACGAGCAGTACTTC	CASSYSKGLAGPYEQYF
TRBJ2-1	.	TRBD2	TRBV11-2	TGTGCCAGCAGCCCCGGACTAGCGGGGGAGAATGAGCAGTTCTTC	CASSPGLAGENEQFF
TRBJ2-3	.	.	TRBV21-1	TGTGCCAGCACCTACTCCTTACTCGCGGGGAATTTT	CASTYSLLAGNF
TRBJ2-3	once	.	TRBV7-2	TGTGCCAGCAGCCCCCGACTCCCTCCTCAGCAGTATTTT	CASSPRLPPQQYF
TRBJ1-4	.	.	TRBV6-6	TGTGCCAGCCTCACCGGGTTTCCCGACCCTAATGAAAAACTGTTTTTT	CASLTGFPDPNEKLFF
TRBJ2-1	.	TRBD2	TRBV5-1	TGCGCCAGCAGGGCCATAGCGGGACTAGATAATGAGCAGTTCTTC	CASRAIAGLDNEQFF
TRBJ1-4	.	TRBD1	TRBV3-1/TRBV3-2	TGTGCCAGCAGCCGTCGACAGGGTAATGAAAAACTGTTTTTT	CASSRRQGNEKLFF
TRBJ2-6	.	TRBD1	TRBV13	TGTGCCAGCAGCTTAGGGACAGGGGACCCCTCTGGGGCCAACGTCCTGACTTTC	CASSLGTGDPSGANVLTF
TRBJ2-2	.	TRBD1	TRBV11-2	TGTGCCAGCAGCTTAAGACAGGGGTCGAACACCGGGGAGCTGTTTTTT	CASSLRQGSNTGELFF
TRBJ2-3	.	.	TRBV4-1	TGCGCCAGCAGCCAATCTCTCTCCACAGATACGCAGTATTTT	CASSQSLSTDTQYF
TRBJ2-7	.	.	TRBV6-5	TGTGCCAGCTCCTGGTTGTCTAGGGAGCAGTACTTC	CASSWLSREQYF
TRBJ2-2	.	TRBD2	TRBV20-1	TGCAGTGCTAGTGCTGTCACTAGCGGGGGTGGCACCGGGGAGCTGTTTTTT	CSASAVTSGGGTGELFF
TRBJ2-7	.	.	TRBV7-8	TGTGCCAGCAGCCGTACGGCCAGGGACTACGAGCAGTACTTC	CASSRTARDYEQYF
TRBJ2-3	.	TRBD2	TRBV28	TGTGCCAGCAGTGATCAGCGGGACCTCTCCGGGGCAGATACGCAGTATTTT	CASSDQRDLSGADTQYF
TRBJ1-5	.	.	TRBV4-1	TGCGCCAGCAGCCAAGTTGCGCAAAATAGCAATCAGCCCCAGCATTTT	CASSQVAQNSNQPQHF
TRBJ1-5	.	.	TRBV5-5	TGTGCCAGCAGCTTTGGTCACAGTGATCAGCCCCAGCATTTT	CASSFGHSDQPQHF